This TCR beta chain was sequenced for a study of blood T cell repertoires in COVID-19. Overall study context: The origin of the acute and convalescent COVID-19 samples was the United States, Italy and Spain. PBMCs, B-cell-depleted T cells, or T cells provided the cDNA or gDNA that made up the material.

In this sample, this clone turned up once. Per the authors' pipeline: Amplification from reference gene primers served as the basis for estimated nucleated cell counts. Measured with immunoSEQ multiplex PCR; TCRdb has only the in-frame clones, and not every one. V and J calls and clone size come straight from that table; D and trimming were deduced from the DNA. The table lists 100,000 or so clones, 81% of them singletons. V dropped 2 bases and J dropped 2 bases, with 9 bases sitting between them. The CDR3 runs 14 residues. Germline lookup yields CDR1 SEHNR and CDR2 FQNEAQ (reference sequence). The TCR originated in a woman aged 70 to 79 with acute or convalescent COVID-19. The chain is built from TRBV7-9 and TRBJ1-2, with D perhaps matching TRBD1 (6 bases). The source material was peripheral blood. This CDR3 is CASSLSQGNYGYTF. CDR3 nucleotide sequence: TGTGCCAGCAGCTTAAGCCAGGGGAACTATGGCTACACCTTC.